Shown below are 26 T cell receptor beta chains from a single sample sequenced in a study of shared clonotypes between healthy human individuals. Naive CD8 cells lacked CD45RO, underwent positive selection for CCR7 and left out terminally differentiated effector memory CD45RA+ cells. Profiled with immunoSEQ multiplex PCR; TCRdb holds only in-frame clones, not every one. The table lists 1.5 million to 2.5 million clones, about 95% of them singletons. The sequenced material came from naive CD8+ T cells sorted from blood. Source of these receptors: a man aged 18 to 29 in good health.

This chain connects TRBV5-5 to TRBJ1-6; TRBD1 might be the D (6 bases). CDR1 is SGHKS and CDR2 is YYEKEE in the germline V gene (reference sequence). Trimming pared 0 bases from V and 2 bases from J, leaving 15 bases between. The CDR3 spans 18 residues. The CDR3 loop reads CASSLGWATGTYNSPLHF. DNA of the CDR3: TGTGCCAGCAGCTTGGGTTGGGCGACAGGAACCTATAATTCACCCCTCCACTTT.

The table lists this clone with a count of one. The V gene is TRBV6-6, the J gene TRBJ2-7, with D uncertain. CDR1 is MNHNY and CDR2 is SVGAGI in the germline V gene (reference sequence). V shed 2 bases and J shed 2 bases, with 10 bases lying between them. The CDR3 runs to 14 residues. This chain's CDR3 is CASSYAERPYEQYF. The CDR3 bases are TGTGCCAGCAGTTACGCGGAGCGACCCTACGAGCAGTACTTC.

The chain carries TRBV2 and TRBJ2-7, with 12 bases identical to TRBD2. The CDR3 has 18 residues. J gave up 0 bases and V 1 base, and 7 bases lay outside the gene matches. Germline CDR1 and CDR2: SNHLY and FYNNEI. The CDR3 loop reads CASSEGGLAGLSSYEQYF. CDR3 coding DNA: TGTGCCAGCAGTGAAGGGGGACTAGCGGGCCTAAGCTCCTACGAGCAGTACTTC.

Only a few counts were recorded for this clone. The sample contains more than one DNA sequence encoding this CDR3. This chain links TRBV10-3 with TRBJ2-2; D remains unclear. The CDR3 has 12 residues. V lost 6 bases and J lost 2, with 4 bases in between. Germline V gene sequence: CDR1 ENHRY, CDR2 SYGVKD. The CDR3 nucleotides are TGTGCCATCAGCCAAAACACCGGGGAGCTGTTTTTT. This translates into CAISQNTGELFF.

The chain is built from TRBV6-5 and TRBJ2-7; D is uncertain. The CDR3 is 13 residues long. Trimming left V 2 bases short and J 2 bases short, with 7 bases between. CDR1 and CDR2 (germline): MNHEY, SVGAGI. CDR3 nucleotide sequence: TGTGCCAGCAGTTACGCACAGACCTACGAGCAGTACTTC. Its translation is CASSYAQTYEQYF.

The rearrangement joins TRBV5-1 to TRBJ2-1, with 9 bases that match TRBD2. Germline V CDR1 and CDR2: SGHRS, YFSETQ. V shed 0 bases and J 8 bases; nucleotides not matched to a gene: 6. The CDR3 loop spans 15 amino acids. CDR3: CASSLVSSGDDEQFF. The DNA for the CDR3 is TGCGCCAGCAGCTTGGTGTCTAGCGGGGACGATGAGCAGTTCTTC.

V and J are TRBV10-3 and TRBJ1-5, with a tentative D call TRBD1 (5 bases). The CDR3 is 15 residues long. Germline V gene lookup returns CDR1 ENHRY and CDR2 SYGVKD. The germline V and J ends were trimmed by 2 bases and 5 bases, with 13 bases remaining between them. CDR3 in amino acids: CAISEETAYYQPQHF. The DNA of the CDR3 is TGTGCCATCAGTGAGGAGACAGCCTATTATCAGCCCCAGCATTTT.

The CDR3 DNA follows: TGCAGCGTTGAAGACCTGGCGGGGGCAAACACCGGGGAGCTGTTTTTT. Translated, it gives CSVEDLAGANTGELFF. The V call is TRBV29-1, the J call TRBJ2-2, with D possibly TRBD2 on 7 matching bases. V was shortened by 0 bases and J by 2 bases, with 13 bases between the two germline ends. The CDR3 is made up of 16 amino acids. The germline V gene encodes CDR1 SQVTM and CDR2 ANQGSEA.

A word on this clone: At one boundary the junction diverges from the germline segment, which might be a read error. This rearrangement joins TRBV7-7 to TRBJ2-2; 7 positions agree with TRBD1. Germline lookup yields CDR1 SSHAT and CDR2 FNYEAQ (reference sequence). The CDR3 covers 16 residues. The CDR3 nucleotides are TGTGCTAGCAGCTTAGGACGGGACAGCTCCACCGGGGAGCTGTTTTTT. The encoded protein is CASSLGRDSSTGELFF.

The rearrangement uses TRBV4-1 and TRBJ1-5; TRBD1 might be the D (6 bases). This CDR3 comprises 16 residues. The V end was cut by 3 bases, the J end by 6 bases, with 18 bases between. Germline V gene data show CDR1 as MGHRA and CDR2 as YSYEKL. The CDR3 region has the DNA TGCGCCAGCAGCCACCGGACAGCCTTCCCCGGTCAGCCCCAGCATTTT. Translated: CASSHRTAFPGQPQHF.

This clone came up once. The chain employs TRBV6-5 and TRBJ2-7, with D tentatively TRBD1 or TRBD2 (5 bases each). CDR3 size: 14 residues. The germline V and J ends were trimmed by 4 bases and 7 bases, with 17 bases remaining between them. Looked up from germline, CDR1 is MNHEY and CDR2 is SVGAGI. DNA for the CDR3: TGTGCCAGCAGTTGGGGACCCGACGTGGGGGAGCAGTACTTC. This codes for CASSWGPDVGEQYF.

The chain is built from TRBV6-5 and TRBJ2-7, with a tentative D call TRBD1 (6 bases). V dropped 2 bases and J dropped 4 bases, with 12 bases sitting between them. This CDR3 has 14 amino acids. Per germline, CDR1 MNHEY and CDR2 SVGAGI. CDR3 loop: CASSYGGPEYEQYF. The CDR3, as DNA: TGTGCCAGCAGTTACGGGGGCCCGGAGTACGAGCAGTACTTC.

The chain employs TRBV6-5 and TRBJ2-2; 7 nucleotides agree with TRBD1. The junction had 3 bases not matched to a gene; V was cut back by 4 bases and J by 1 base. CDR3 length equals 15 residues. Germline V gene sequence: CDR1 MNHEY, CDR2 SVGAGI. The CDR3 nucleotides read TGTGCCAGCAGTTTCTGGACAGGGAACACCGGGGAGCTGTTTTTT. Protein sequence: CASSFWTGNTGELFF.

The count of this clone is one. V is TRBV15 and J is TRBJ2-2; D gene unclear. The V end was cut by 7 bases, the J end by 2 bases, with 14 bases between. This CDR3 has 15 amino acids. CDR1 and CDR2 (germline): LNHNV, YYDKDF (reference sequence). CDR3 in DNA: TGTGCCACCACGCGAGACGGCTCAAACACCGGGGAGCTGTTTTTT. Translating it yields CATTRDGSNTGELFF.

This clone turned up a few times. The same CDR3 also results from other DNA sequences found in this sample. The V call is TRBV30, the J call TRBJ1-5; a possible D gene is TRBD1 (6 bases). Germline assignment: CDR1 GTSNPN and CDR2 SVGIG (reference sequence). The CDR3 has 13 amino acids. Between the trimmed V and J ends, which lost 2 bases and 7 bases, there was a span of 12 bases. This CDR3 reads CAWSPQGNQPQHF. The CDR3 DNA is TGTGCCTGGAGTCCCCAGGGGAACCAGCCCCAGCATTTT.

This chain uses TRBV7-9 with TRBJ2-7; 11 nucleotides line up with TRBD1. V gave up 6 bases and J gave up 5 bases; unmatched junction bases: 12. CDR3 length equals 16 residues. Germline CDR1 reads SEHNR; CDR2 reads FQNEAQ (reference sequence). The CDR3: CASSSTGQGAYDEQYF. In DNA form, the CDR3 reads TGTGCCAGCAGTTCCACTGGACAGGGGGCATACGACGAGCAGTACTTC.

This sequence joins TRBV11-2 and TRBJ2-2; a weak D match, TRBD1 (6 bases). Looked up from germline, CDR1 is SGHAT and CDR2 is FQNNGV. The CDR3 has 15 amino acids. The V end lost 8 bases, the J end lost 0 bases, and 13 bases lay between the germline ends. The CDR3 spells CASVPRGPNTGELFF. CDR3 coding DNA: TGTGCCAGCGTTCCCAGGGGACCGAACACCGGGGAGCTGTTTTTT.

Points on this clone: This same CDR3 is encoded by further DNA sequences in the sample. The V gene is TRBV27, the J gene TRBJ2-1; 10 positions agree with TRBD2. Looked up from germline, CDR1 is MNHEY and CDR2 is SMNVEV (reference sequence). The CDR3 loop spans 16 amino acids. Trimming took 4 bases from V and 1 from J; bases not matched to a gene: 4. CDR3 sequence: CASSSRTSGSYNEQFF. CDR3 nucleotides: TGTGCCAGCAGTTCCCGGACTAGCGGTTCCTACAATGAGCAGTTCTTC.

The J gene is TRBJ1-1, the V gene TRBV19; no clear D. Trimming took 2 bases from V and 0 from J, leaving 4 bases between them. The CDR3 contains 13 residues. Germline V gives CDR1 LNHDA, CDR2 SQIVND (reference sequence). CDR3 bases: TGTGCCAGTAGTATACCCATGAACACTGAAGCTTTCTTT. This sequence encodes CASSIPMNTEAFF.

The rearrangement uses TRBV27 and TRBJ2-1; D is uncertain. V lost 6 bases, J lost 3 bases, and 12 bases lay in between. The CDR3 is 14 residues long. Per the germline V gene, CDR1 is MNHEY and CDR2 is SMNVEV (reference sequence). The CDR3 here is CASSRSHIYNEQFF. Written as DNA, the CDR3 is TGTGCCAGCAGCAGAAGCCATATCTACAATGAGCAGTTCTTC.

The rearrangement joins TRBV9 to TRBJ2-5, with 8 bases aligning to TRBD1. J gave up 2 bases and V 3 bases, and 3 bases lay outside the gene matches. The length of the CDR3 is 14 residues. In germline, CDR1 is SGDLS, CDR2 YYNGEE. CDR3 residues: CASSADREQETQYF. DNA for the CDR3: TGTGCCAGCAGCGCGGACAGGGAACAAGAGACCCAGTACTTC.

The chain joins TRBV9 to TRBJ1-1; no reliable D call. CDR1 SGDLS and CDR2 YYNGEE come from the germline V gene. The CDR3 length is 13 residues. Deletions cut 3 bases from V and 8 bases from J, with 14 bases between. CDR3 sequence reads: CASSDEIAGEAFF. The CDR3 DNA sequence: TGTGCCAGCAGCGATGAGATTGCGGGCGAAGCTTTCTTT.

The chain carries TRBV28 and TRBJ2-5; tentative D call: TRBD1 (6 bases). This CDR3 is 16 amino acids long. Germline assignment: CDR1 MDHEN and CDR2 SYDVKM. V lost 2 bases and J 0 bases, leaving 13 bases between the germline ends. The CDR3 region has the DNA TGTGCCAGCAGTTTAGCAGGGGCTTTGTACCAAGAGACCCAGTACTTC. This codes for CASSLAGALYQETQYF. Full variable domain (remainder filled in from reference TRBV28 and TRBJ2-5): DVKVTQSSRYLVKRTGEKVFLECVQDMDHENMFWYRQDPGLGLRLIYFSYDVKMKEKGDIPEGYSVSREKKERFSLILESASTNQTSMYLCASSLAGALYQETQYFGPGTRLLVL.

This clone came up once. This chain links TRBV5-1 with TRBJ2-5, with 7 bases fitting TRBD1. V lost 0 bases to trimming and J lost 5 bases; unmatched junction nucleotides: 7. Germline V gene data show CDR1 as SGHRS and CDR2 as YFSETQ. The CDR3 spans 15 residues. The CDR3 loop is CASSLEGGPGETQYF. DNA for the CDR3: TGCGCCAGCAGCTTGGAAGGGGGCCCGGGGGAGACCCAGTACTTC.

The V call is TRBV29-1, the J call TRBJ2-5; no clear D. Trimming removed 1 base at V and 1 base at J, with 10 bases between. This CDR3 is built from 14 residues. The germline gives CDR1 SQVTM, CDR2 ANQGSEA. The CDR3: CSVEGLPGQETQYF. In DNA form, the CDR3 reads TGCAGCGTTGAAGGTTTGCCGGGCCAAGAGACCCAGTACTTC.

V usage is TRBV6-6 and J usage is TRBJ1-1; D remains unclear. With 6 bases removed from V and 1 base from J, the gap between germline ends came to 15 bases. The CDR3 extends over 15 amino acids. Per germline, CDR1 MNHNY and CDR2 SVGAGI (reference sequence). CDR3 protein: CASRILDGPNTEAFF. The CDR3 coding sequence is TGTGCCAGCAGGATACTTGACGGACCGAACACTGAAGCTTTCTTT.